This T cell receptor (beta chain) stems from a study of shared clonotypes between healthy human individuals. Study in general: Each donor contributed plates that comprised three CD4 naive, three CD4 memory, two CD8 naive and one CD8 memory.

Points from the study as a whole: The sole specimen, blood, was sampled, and tissue repertoires likely differ. Non-shared clonotypes had lower generation probabilities than those shared by all four donors.

Comments on this clone: What it recognizes is unknown.

As handled by the study authors: ImmunoSEQ only sent back junction sequences with no quality scores, so filtering was done differently. Profiling relied on immunoSEQ multiplex PCR, and the TCRdb table lists in-frame clones only, not all of them. For V, J and clone size, that table is used; D and trimming come from the DNA. The sample yields 2 million to 2.5 million clones, about 95% seen once. Positive CCR7 selection of CD45RO-negative cells yielded the naive CD8 cells, and terminally differentiated effector memory CD45RA+ cells were excluded. CDR3 size: 15 residues. Looked up from germline, CDR1 is LGHNA and CDR2 is YSLEER. V was cut by 0 bases and J by 3 bases, with 10 bases left in between.

The sequenced material came from naive CD8+ T cells sorted from blood. This chain connects TRBV4-3 to TRBJ2-3, with unresolved D. The source is a man between 18 and 35 years old in good health. Here the CDR3 DNA reads TGCGCCAGCAGCCAAGATAGGTTCGGAACAGATACGCAGTATTTT. This codes for CASSQDRFGTDTQYF.